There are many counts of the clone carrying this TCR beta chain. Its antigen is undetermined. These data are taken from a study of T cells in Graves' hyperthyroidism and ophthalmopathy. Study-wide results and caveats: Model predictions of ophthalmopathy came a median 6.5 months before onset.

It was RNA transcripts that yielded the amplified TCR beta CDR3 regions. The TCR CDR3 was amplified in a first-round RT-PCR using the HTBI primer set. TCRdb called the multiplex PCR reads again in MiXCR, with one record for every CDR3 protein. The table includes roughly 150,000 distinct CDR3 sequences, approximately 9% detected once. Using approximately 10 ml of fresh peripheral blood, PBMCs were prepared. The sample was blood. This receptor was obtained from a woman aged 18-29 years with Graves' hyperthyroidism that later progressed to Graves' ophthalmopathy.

The CDR3 spells CAWSVLGFTTYEQYF. The CDR3 nucleotides read TGTGCCTGGAGTGTATTAGGGTTTACGACCTACGAGCAGTACTTC. The chain links TRBV30 to TRBJ2-7, with unresolved D. The V end lost 0 bases, the J end lost 2 bases, and 14 bases lay between the germline ends. This CDR3 has 15 residues. Per the germline V gene, CDR1 is GTSNPN and CDR2 is SVGIG (reference sequence).